The 30 T cell receptor beta chains below were found in one sample sequenced in a study of T cells in Graves' hyperthyroidism and ophthalmopathy. TCR beta CDR3 regions were amplified from RNA transcripts. When the TCR CDR3 underwent first-round RT-PCR, the HTBI primer set was used. One entry per CDR3 protein results from TCRdb running MiXCR on the multiplex PCR reads. The sample shows approximately 400,000 distinct CDR3 sequences, approximately 15% of them seen only once. The sample comprised blood. Source of these receptors: a woman in her late teens or twenties with Graves' hyperthyroidism that later progressed to Graves' ophthalmopathy.

Ten or more counts support this clonotype. The V call is TRBV6-1, the J call TRBJ1-5; 8 nucleotides line up with TRBD1. The CDR3 has 13 amino acids. The germline CDR1 and CDR2 sequences are MNHNS and SASEGT. Losses at the gene ends were 8 bases for V and 3 bases for J; bases not matched to a gene: 3. The DNA of the CDR3 is TGTGCCAGCTCGGACAGGGACAATCAGCCCCAGCATTTT. This encodes CASSDRDNQPQHF.

This sequence joins TRBV18 and TRBJ2-2; no clear D gene. The CDR3 contains 12 residues. Germline V gene lookup returns CDR1 KGHSH and CDR2 LQKENI. The V end was cut by 2 bases, the J end by 6 bases, with 4 bases between. The CDR3 loop is CASSPLSGELFF. CDR3 nucleotide sequence: TGTGCCAGCTCACCATTGTCCGGGGAGCTGTTTTTT.

This clonotype has ten or more counts. The rearrangement joins TRBV2 to TRBJ2-5; TRBD1 is a possible D gene (6 bases). CDR3 length: 12 amino acids. The germline V gene has CDR1 SNHLY and CDR2 FYNNEI. Between the trimmed V and J ends, which lost 8 bases and 10 bases, there was a span of 17 bases. The CDR3 here is CASRGRAGVQYF. CDR3 nucleotide sequence: TGTGCCAGCCGCGGTAGGGCAGGGGTCCAGTACTTC.

The chain carries TRBV5-8 and TRBJ1-2; 8 bases agree with TRBD1. Trimming took 2 bases from V and 7 from J; bases not matched to a gene: 4. The CDR3 has 13 residues. Germline V gene sequence: CDR1 SGHTS, CDR2 YDEGEE. CDR3: CASSFRQGSGYTF. In nucleotides, the CDR3 is TGTGCCAGCAGCTTTCGACAGGGGTCTGGCTACACCTTC.

In this sample, this clonotype turned up many times. The rearrangement uses TRBV7-2 and TRBJ2-7, with TRBD2 identical over 9 bases. Germline loops: CDR1 SGHTA, CDR2 FQGNSA. The CDR3 extends over 15 amino acids. Unmatched junction bases numbered 10, after V lost 7 bases and J lost 3 bases. The CDR3 is CASTSLAGAYYEQYF. The CDR3 nucleotides read TGTGCCAGCACCTCATTAGCGGGAGCGTACTACGAGCAGTACTTC.

This clonotype was counted ten times or more. The rearrangement links TRBV6-8 to TRBJ1-4; TRBD1 matches 9 bases. CDR1 MNHGY and CDR2 SAAAGT come from the germline V gene. The V segment lost 6 bases and the J segment 8 bases; nucleotides outside the gene matches: 7. The CDR3 sequence is 14 residues long. The CDR3 region has the DNA TGTGCCAGCAGAACCGGGACAGGGAACGAAAAACTGTTTTTT. It encodes CASRTGTGNEKLFF.

This clonotype has at least ten counts. This rearrangement joins TRBV27 to TRBJ1-1; D ambiguous. V shed 6 bases and J shed 0 bases, with 8 bases lying between them. CDR1 MNHEY and CDR2 SMNVEV come from the germline V gene (reference sequence). The CDR3 contains 13 residues. CDR3 coding DNA: TGTGCCAGCAGCTGGCAGTTGAACACTGAAGCTTTCTTT. Translated, it gives CASSWQLNTEAFF.

The chain uses TRBV6-5 and TRBJ2-5; D remains unclear. Germline CDR1 reads MNHEY; CDR2 reads SVGAGI. Trimming pared 0 bases from V and 1 base from J, leaving 6 bases between. There are 14 residues in the CDR3. CDR3 sequence (DNA): TGTGCCAGCAGTTACTCTACGCTCCAAGAGACCCAGTACTTC. Translating gives CASSYSTLQETQYF.

This clonotype was recorded at least ten times. V is TRBV2 and J is TRBJ2-5; possible D gene TRBD2, 5 bases. This CDR3 is built from 15 residues. Germline values: CDR1 SNHLY, CDR2 FYNNEI. Trimming took off 3 bases at V and 6 bases at J, with 17 bases between the two ends. Here the CDR3 DNA reads TGTGCCAGCAGTGAGGAGGCGGGTGGTGGCAAGACCCAGTACTTC. It codes for CASSEEAGGGKTQYF.

The chain uses TRBV5-1 and TRBJ2-3, with D possibly matching TRBD2 (5 bases). Germline CDR1 and CDR2: SGHRS and YFSETQ. The CDR3 loop spans 15 amino acids. V lost 4 bases and J 0 bases, leaving 12 bases between the germline ends. For the CDR3, the DNA is TGCGCCAGCAGCGATGGAGGCACTAGCACAGATACGCAGTATTTT. It encodes CASSDGGTSTDTQYF.

Ten or more counts support this clonotype. The gene calls are TRBV7-2 and TRBJ2-3, with D possibly TRBD1 on 6 matching bases. This CDR3 comprises 13 residues. The ends were cut back, 3 bases at V and 5 bases at J, with 9 bases in the middle. Germline CDR1 SGHTA, CDR2 FQGNSA. CDR3 protein: CASSFYRVDTQYF. The CDR3 nucleotides are TGTGCCAGCAGCTTCTACAGGGTAGATACGCAGTATTTT.

This clonotype was seen many times. The rearrangement uses TRBV28 and TRBJ1-2, with 8 nucleotides matching TRBD1. There are 14 residues in the CDR3. CDR1 MDHEN and CDR2 SYDVKM come from the germline V gene. Trimming cost V 7 bases and J 8 bases; bases outside gene matches: 12. CDR3 loop: CASNSQGAAEGYTF. DNA for the CDR3: TGTGCCAGCAACTCTCAGGGGGCAGCTGAGGGCTACACCTTC.

At least ten counts were recorded for this clonotype. The rearrangement joins TRBV6-1 to TRBJ2-7; tentatively, D is TRBD1 or TRBD2 (6 bases each). The germline gives CDR1 MNHNS, CDR2 SASEGT. Trimming took off 5 bases at V and 2 bases at J, with 16 bases between the two ends. This CDR3 is 15 amino acids long. This CDR3 reads CASSSQGGGPYEQYF. In DNA form, the CDR3 reads TGTGCCAGCAGTTCACAGGGAGGAGGTCCCTACGAGCAGTACTTC.

There are many counts of this clonotype. The chain links TRBV27 to TRBJ2-3; no clear D gene. Germline CDR1 reads MNHEY; CDR2 reads SMNVEV (reference sequence). V lost 4 bases to trimming and J lost 0 bases, with 5 bases between them. The CDR3 consists of 13 residues. CDR3 loop: CASSYGSTDTQYF. In nucleotides, the CDR3 is TGTGCCAGCAGTTATGGGAGCACAGATACGCAGTATTTT.

This clonotype occurred many times. The CDR3 spells CASRTFPALSYNEQFF. CDR3 coding DNA: TGTGCCAGCAGGACCTTCCCTGCCCTCTCCTACAATGAGCAGTTCTTC. The J gene is TRBJ2-1, the V gene TRBV28; D is uncertain. The CDR3 has 16 residues. The ends were cut back, 6 bases at V and 0 bases at J, with 15 bases in the middle. Germline V gene data show CDR1 as MDHEN and CDR2 as SYDVKM.

The genes are TRBV20-1 and TRBJ1-6, with D unclear. Germline V lookup: CDR1 DFQATT, CDR2 SNEGSKA (reference sequence). The CDR3 runs to 14 residues. V shed 3 bases and J shed 9 bases, with 15 bases lying between them. The CDR3: CSASASQAVSPLHF. In DNA, the CDR3 is TGCAGTGCTAGCGCCTCGCAGGCGGTTTCACCCCTCCACTTT.

This clonotype came up many times. The V and J genes are TRBV18 and TRBJ2-5; TRBD2 agrees at 10 bases. Trimming at V came to 10 bases and at J to 5 bases, leaving 7 bases not matched to a gene. The CDR3 extends over 13 amino acids. In germline, CDR1 is KGHSH, CDR2 LQKENI. CDR3 sequence (DNA): TGTGCCACCGCCGCTAGCGGGAGCGAGACCCAGTACTTC. Residues: CATAASGSETQYF.

The V gene is TRBV7-9, the J gene TRBJ1-4; D remains ambiguous. V gave up 2 bases and J gave up 4 bases, with 8 bases separating them. The CDR3 consists of 14 residues. Per the germline V gene, CDR1 is SEHNR and CDR2 is FQNEAQ (reference sequence). The CDR3 sequence is CASSLKWDNEKLFF. Written as DNA, the CDR3 is TGTGCCAGCAGCTTAAAATGGGATAATGAAAAACTGTTTTTT.

This chain links TRBV27 with TRBJ1-3; D gene unclear. Germline V lookup: CDR1 MNHEY, CDR2 SMNVEV (reference sequence). The CDR3 has 14 residues. The V gene lost 5 bases and the J gene lost 4 bases, with 12 bases spanning the gap. CDR3 in amino acids: CASSPSFSGNTIYF. The CDR3 region has the DNA TGTGCCAGCAGTCCTTCTTTCTCCGGAAACACCATATATTTT.

Turning to this clonotype: A read error may explain this, as a much larger clone is one base away. The chain couples TRBV29-1 to TRBJ2-1; 8 bases map to TRBD2. Germline V gives CDR1 SQVTM, CDR2 ANQGSEA. The CDR3 spans 16 residues. V gave up 7 bases and J gave up 0 bases; unmatched junction bases: 11. CDR3 sequence: CSGGPGLGGSYNEQFF. In nucleotides, the CDR3 is TGCAGCGGTGGACCGGGACTAGGGGGCTCCTACAATGAGCAGTTCTTC.

At least ten counts were recorded for this clonotype. This chain links TRBV4-2 with TRBJ2-3; possible D gene TRBD2, 5 bases. This CDR3 region has 17 residues. Germline values: CDR1 LGHNA, CDR2 YNFKEQ. V gave up 6 bases and J gave up 0 bases, with 19 bases separating them. CDR3 amino acids: CASSPTLSALSTDTQYF. The CDR3 region has the DNA TGTGCCAGCAGTCCGACTCTTAGCGCCCTTAGCACAGATACGCAGTATTTT.

This clonotype was seen repeatedly, ten times or more. As DNA, the CDR3 is TGTGCCAGCAGCCTCTTTCTAGCGGGAGCCCTAAATGAGCAGTTCTTC. Amino acids: CASSLFLAGALNEQFF. This chain connects TRBV7-6 to TRBJ2-1; 10 positions match TRBD2. Germline-derived CDR1 and CDR2 are SGHVS and FNYEAQ. The CDR3 totals 16 residues. After removal of 5 bases from V and 7 bases from J, the junction contained 11 bases not matched to a gene.

This clonotype was recorded at least ten times. The chain employs TRBV2 and TRBJ1-4; D gene ambiguous. The CDR3 extends over 14 amino acids. Germline values: CDR1 SNHLY, CDR2 FYNNEI. V was cut by 6 bases and J by 2 bases, with 10 bases left in between. CDR3 nucleotide sequence: TGTGCCAGCAGGAAGGAAACTACTAATGAAAAACTGTTTTTT. Protein product: CASRKETTNEKLFF.

This clonotype was counted ten times or more. V and J are TRBV5-1 and TRBJ2-1, with 13 bases matching TRBD2. V lost 0 bases and J lost 3; bases outside the gene matches: 3. CDR3 length: 17 residues. The germline V gene encodes CDR1 SGHRS and CDR2 YFSETQ. The CDR3 sequence: CASSLGGLAGFYNEQFF. As DNA, the CDR3 is TGCGCCAGCAGCTTGGGGGGACTAGCGGGATTCTACAATGAGCAGTTCTTC.

This clonotype was seen a handful of times. As DNA, the CDR3 is TGCGCCAGCAGCCAAGATTCCGGGGGCAACGAGCAGTACTTC. Its translation: CASSQDSGGNEQYF. The rearrangement uses TRBV4-3 and TRBJ2-7, with D perhaps given as TRBD1 or TRBD2 (6 bases each). V lost 0 bases to trimming and J lost 5 bases, with 11 bases between them. Germline values: CDR1 LGHNA, CDR2 YSLEER. CDR3 size: 14 residues.

This clonotype has only a few counts. The rearrangement links TRBV14 to TRBJ2-7; D possibly corresponds to TRBD2 (5 bases). Deletions cut 0 bases from V and 3 bases from J, with 9 bases between. This CDR3 is 14 amino acids long. Per the germline V gene, CDR1 is SGHDN and CDR2 is FVKESK. CDR3 protein: CASSQDGGFYEQYF. CDR3 nucleotides: TGTGCCAGCAGCCAAGATGGCGGGTTCTACGAGCAGTACTTC.

This rearrangement joins TRBV9 to TRBJ2-1; D is tentatively TRBD1 or TRBD2 (5 bases each). Germline V CDR1 and CDR2: SGDLS, YYNGEE. The CDR3 is 15 amino acids. Trimming took off 0 bases at V and 7 bases at J, with 14 bases between the two ends. The CDR3: CASSVGPGSPNEQFF. Written as DNA, the CDR3 is TGTGCCAGCAGCGTAGGGCCAGGGAGCCCTAATGAGCAGTTCTTC.

This clonotype showed up many times. The gene calls are TRBV27 and TRBJ2-5; either TRBD1 or TRBD2 may fit D (5 bases each). CDR1 is MNHEY and CDR2 is SMNVEV in the germline V gene (reference sequence). Trimming left V 6 bases short and J 2 bases short, with 13 bases between. The CDR3 totals 14 residues. The CDR3 DNA follows: TGTGCCAGCAGGCAGGAGTGGGGGCAAGAGACCCAGTACTTC. It translates to CASRQEWGQETQYF.

In regard to this clonotype: A read error is possible here, since a much larger clone lies one base away. The chain uses TRBV28 and TRBJ2-7; a weak D match, TRBD2 (5 bases). The CDR3 contains 14 residues. Trimming took off 7 bases at V and 2 bases at J, with 15 bases between the two ends. Germline lookup yields CDR1 MDHEN and CDR2 SYDVKM. The CDR3 spells CASTQRVLAYEQYF. CDR3 DNA: TGTGCCAGCACTCAGAGGGTTCTTGCCTACGAGCAGTACTTC.

Regarding this clonotype: One base away lies a much larger clone, so this may be a sequencing read error. The chain is built from TRBV6-2 or TRBV6-3 and TRBJ2-1, with D possibly being TRBD2 (6 bases). This CDR3 has 16 residues. Germline CDR1 is MNHEY and CDR2 is SVGEGT. Here the CDR3 DNA reads TGTGCCAGCAGTTACTCTGCTAGCGAGACCTACAATGAGCTGTTCTTC. It encodes CASSYSASETYNELFF.